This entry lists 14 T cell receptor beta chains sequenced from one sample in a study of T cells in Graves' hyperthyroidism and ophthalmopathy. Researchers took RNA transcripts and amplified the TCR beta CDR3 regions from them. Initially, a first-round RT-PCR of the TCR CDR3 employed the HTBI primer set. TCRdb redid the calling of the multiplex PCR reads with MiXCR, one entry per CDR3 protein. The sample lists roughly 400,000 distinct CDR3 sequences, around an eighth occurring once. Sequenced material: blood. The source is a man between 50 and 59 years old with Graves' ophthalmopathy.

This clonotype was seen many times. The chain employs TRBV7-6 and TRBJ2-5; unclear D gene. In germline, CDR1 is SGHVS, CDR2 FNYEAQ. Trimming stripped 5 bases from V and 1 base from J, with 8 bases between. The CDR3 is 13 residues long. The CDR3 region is CASSTGIQETQYF. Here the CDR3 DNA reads TGTGCCAGCAGCACCGGCATCCAAGAGACCCAGTACTTC.

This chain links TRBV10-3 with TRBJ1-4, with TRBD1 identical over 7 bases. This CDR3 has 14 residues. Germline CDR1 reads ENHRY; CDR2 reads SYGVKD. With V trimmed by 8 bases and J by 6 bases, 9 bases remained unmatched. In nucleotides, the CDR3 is TGTGCCATCCGAGACAGGGAGGGTGATGAAAAACTGTTTTTT. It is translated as CAIRDREGDEKLFF.

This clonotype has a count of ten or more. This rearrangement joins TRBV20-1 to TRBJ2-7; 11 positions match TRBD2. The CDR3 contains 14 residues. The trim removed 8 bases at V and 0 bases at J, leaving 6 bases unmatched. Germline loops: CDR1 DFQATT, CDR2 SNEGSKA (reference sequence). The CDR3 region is CSRLTSGSSYEQYF. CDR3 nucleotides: TGCAGTAGACTTACTAGCGGGAGCTCCTACGAGCAGTACTTC.

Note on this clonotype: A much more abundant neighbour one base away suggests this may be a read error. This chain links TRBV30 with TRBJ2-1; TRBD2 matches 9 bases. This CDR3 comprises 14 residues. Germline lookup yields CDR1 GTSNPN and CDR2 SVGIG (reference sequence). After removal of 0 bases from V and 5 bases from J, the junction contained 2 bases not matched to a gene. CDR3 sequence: CAWSVLAGHNEQFF. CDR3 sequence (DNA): TGTGCCTGGAGTGTCCTAGCGGGGCACAATGAGCAGTTCTTC.

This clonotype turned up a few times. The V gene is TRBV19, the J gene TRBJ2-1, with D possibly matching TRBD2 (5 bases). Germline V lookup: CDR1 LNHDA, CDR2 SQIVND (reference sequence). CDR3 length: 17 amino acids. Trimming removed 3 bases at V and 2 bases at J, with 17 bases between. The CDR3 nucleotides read TGTGCCAGTAGTATCTCAGTAGGAGCGGCAGCCTACAATGAGCAGTTCTTC. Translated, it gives CASSISVGAAAYNEQFF.

The CDR3 sequence is CSASRDSDEQYF. The CDR3 coding sequence is TGCAGTGCTAGTAGGGACAGCGACGAGCAGTACTTC. V is TRBV20-1 and J is TRBJ2-7, with TRBD1 identical over 7 bases. This CDR3 spans 12 amino acids. The germline V gene encodes CDR1 DFQATT and CDR2 SNEGSKA (reference sequence). V gave up 3 bases and J gave up 5 bases; unmatched junction bases: 4.

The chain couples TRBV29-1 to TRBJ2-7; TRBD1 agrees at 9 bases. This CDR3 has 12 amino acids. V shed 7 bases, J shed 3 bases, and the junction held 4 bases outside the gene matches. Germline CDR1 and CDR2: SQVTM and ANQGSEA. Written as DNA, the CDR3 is TGCAGCGCCGGACAGGGGATCTACGAGCAGTACTTC. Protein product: CSAGQGIYEQYF.

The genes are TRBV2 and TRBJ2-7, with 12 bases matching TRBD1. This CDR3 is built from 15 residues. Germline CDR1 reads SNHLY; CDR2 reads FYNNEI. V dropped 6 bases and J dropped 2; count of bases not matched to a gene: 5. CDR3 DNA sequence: TGTGCCAGCAGCGCGGGACAGGGGGCCCCCTACGAGCAGTACTTC. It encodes CASSAGQGAPYEQYF.

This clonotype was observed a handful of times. For the CDR3, the DNA is TGCGCCAGTAGGACAGGGGGGCCCACTGAAGCTTTCTTT. This encodes CASRTGGPTEAFF. The rearrangement links TRBV5-1 to TRBJ1-1; 10 bases map to TRBD1. The junction had 5 bases not matched to a gene; V was cut back by 8 bases and J by 4 bases. The CDR3 sequence is 13 residues long. CDR1 and CDR2 (germline): SGHRS, YFSETQ. Looking up the rest from reference TRBV5-1 and TRBJ1-1 gives the full variable domain: KAGVTQTPRYLIKTRGQQVTLSCSPISGHRSVSWYQQTPGQGLQFLFEYFSETQRNKGNFPGRFSGRQFSNSRSEMNVSTLELGDSALYLCASRTGGPTEAFFGQGTRLTVV.

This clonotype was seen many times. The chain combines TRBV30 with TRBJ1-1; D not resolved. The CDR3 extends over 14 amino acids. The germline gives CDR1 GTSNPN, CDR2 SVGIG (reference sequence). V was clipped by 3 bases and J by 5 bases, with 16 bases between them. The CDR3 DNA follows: TGTGCCTGGAGCCGGATTCGGATGGGGACTGAAGCTTTCTTT. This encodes CAWSRIRMGTEAFF.

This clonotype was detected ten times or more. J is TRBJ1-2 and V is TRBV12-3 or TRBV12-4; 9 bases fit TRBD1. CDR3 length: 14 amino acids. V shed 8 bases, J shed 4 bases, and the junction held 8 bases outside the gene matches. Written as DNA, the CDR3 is TGTGCCAGCCTAGAACAGGGGGCGATCTATGGCTACACCTTC. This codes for CASLEQGAIYGYTF.

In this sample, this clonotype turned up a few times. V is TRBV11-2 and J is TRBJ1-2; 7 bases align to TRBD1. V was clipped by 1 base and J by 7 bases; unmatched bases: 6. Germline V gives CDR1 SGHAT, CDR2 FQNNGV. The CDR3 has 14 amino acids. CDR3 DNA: TGTGCCAGCAGCTTAGGAGGACAGGTCTCTGGCTACACCTTC. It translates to CASSLGGQVSGYTF.

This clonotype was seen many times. CDR3 bases: TGTGCCAGCAGTTACCGGGGGAGCTCCTACAATGAGCAGTTCTTC. Protein product: CASSYRGSSYNEQFF. The rearrangement joins TRBV6-2 or TRBV6-3 to TRBJ2-1, with D tentatively TRBD2 (6 bases). V gave up 2 bases and J gave up 0 bases, with 8 bases separating them. The CDR3 is 15 amino acids. Germline CDR1 and CDR2: MNHEY and SVGEGT.

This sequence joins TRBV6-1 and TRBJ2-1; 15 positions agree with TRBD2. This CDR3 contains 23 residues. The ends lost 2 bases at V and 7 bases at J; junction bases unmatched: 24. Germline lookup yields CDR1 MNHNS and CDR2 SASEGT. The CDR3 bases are TGTGCCAGCAGTGAAAGGATTGTTGGGGGGGCTAGGACTAGCGGGAGGGCCCTTAATGAGCAGTTCTTC. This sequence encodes CASSERIVGGARTSGRALNEQFF.